One and the same sample provided the 2 T cell receptor beta chains below, sequenced in a study of T cells expressing NK-cell markers. Using the 5' RACE reads, TCRdb records one entry per CDR3 protein without DNA. The sample table includes some 150,000 distinct CDR3 sequences. Sequencing input: blood T cells: a sorted CD56 or NKG2C T cell subset, CD4+ or CD8+ T cells, or bulk PBMC T cells (not recorded which). The receptors shown here come from a man aged 18-30 years in good health.

The chain uses TRBV3-1 and TRBJ2-7; the TCRdb call, TRBD1, lacks DNA for checking. The CDR3 consists of 15 residues. Germline V gene sequence: CDR1 LGHDT, CDR2 YNNKEL (reference sequence). CDR3 sequence: CASSQVSKGIYEQYF.

The chain has TRBV7-3 and TRBJ2-2; without DNA, the TCRdb call of TRBD1 cannot be checked. CDR3 length: 15 amino acids. Germline lookup yields CDR1 SGHTA and CDR2 FQGTGA. The CDR3 loop is CASSLIRGETGELFF.